The next 3 T cell receptor beta chains were all read from a single sample in a study of post-analysis software for immune sequencing data. These TCRs' antigens remain unknown. Study-wide results and limits: About five TRBV segments, including TRBV5-6, TRBV5-1 and TRBV20-1, were more frequent in patients than controls.

TCR beta libraries were prepared from cDNA with unique molecular identifiers. TCRdb passed the PCR reads through MiXCR, listing each CDR3 protein once. In the table there are hundreds of thousands of distinct CDR3 sequences, 25% to 30% of which are singletons. The material sequenced was blood. The receptor set was obtained from a girl under 18 with multiple sclerosis.

The chain combines TRBV29-1 with TRBJ2-4, with D possibly matching TRBD2 (5 bases). V lost 5 bases, J lost 3 bases, and 17 bases lay in between. In germline, CDR1 is SQVTM, CDR2 ANQGSEA. The CDR3 is 15 amino acids. The CDR3 bases are TGCAGCGTTAGCCGGACTCGTGAAGACAAAAACATTCAGTACTTC. Its protein is CSVSRTREDKNIQYF. Supplemented by reference TRBV29-1 and TRBJ2-4, the full variable domain reads SAVISQKPSRDICQRGTSLTIQCQVDSQVTMMFWYRQQPGQSLTLIATANQGSEATYESGFVIDKFPISRPNLTFSTLTVSNMSPEDSSIYLCSVSRTREDKNIQYFGAGTRLSVL.

The chain links TRBV20-1 to TRBJ2-5, with D tentatively TRBD1 or TRBD2 (6 bases each). This CDR3 has 14 residues. V dropped 0 bases and J dropped 5 bases, with 13 bases sitting between them. CDR1 DFQATT and CDR2 SNEGSKA come from the germline V gene (reference sequence). CDR3 sequence: CSARDPGARETQYF. The CDR3 DNA is TGCAGTGCTAGAGATCCGGGGGCGAGGGAGACCCAGTACTTC.

This clonotype was detected a few times. The J gene is TRBJ2-3, the V gene TRBV12-3 or TRBV12-4, with D possibly matching TRBD2 (6 bases). V shed 6 bases and J shed 4 bases, with 17 bases lying between them. The CDR3 has 15 amino acids. The CDR3 loop is CASRHLASSADTQYF. The DNA of the CDR3 is TGTGCCAGCAGACATCTAGCGTCTAGTGCAGATACGCAGTATTTT.